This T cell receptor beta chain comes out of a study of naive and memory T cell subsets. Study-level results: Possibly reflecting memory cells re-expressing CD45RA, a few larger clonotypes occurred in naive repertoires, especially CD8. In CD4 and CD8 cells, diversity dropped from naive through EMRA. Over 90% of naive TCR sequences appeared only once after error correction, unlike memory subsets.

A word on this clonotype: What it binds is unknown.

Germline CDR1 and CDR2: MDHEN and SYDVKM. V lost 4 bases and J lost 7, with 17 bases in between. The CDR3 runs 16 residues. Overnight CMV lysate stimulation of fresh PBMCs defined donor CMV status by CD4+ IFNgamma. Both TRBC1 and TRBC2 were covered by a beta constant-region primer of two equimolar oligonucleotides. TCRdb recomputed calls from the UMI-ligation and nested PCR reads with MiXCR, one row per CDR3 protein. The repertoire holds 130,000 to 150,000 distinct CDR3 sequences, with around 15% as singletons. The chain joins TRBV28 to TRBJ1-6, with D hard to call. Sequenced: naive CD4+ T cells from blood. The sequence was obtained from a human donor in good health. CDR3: CASSWVVPQENSPLHF. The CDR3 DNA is TGTGCCAGCAGTTGGGTCGTTCCTCAGGAGAATTCACCCCTCCACTTT.